The 32 T cell receptor beta chains below come from one sample, sequenced in a study of cytomegalovirus exposure and HLA in healthy donors. Amplification used 60 Vbeta primers and 13 Jbeta primers. Measured with immunoSEQ multiplex PCR; TCRdb has only the in-frame clones, and not every one. Of 150,000 to 160,000 clones in the sample, over 60% are singletons; the top ten hold approximately 4%. The sample comprised PBMCs. These receptor sequences come from a woman between 40 and 55 years old in good health and CMV-seronegative.

This rearrangement joins TRBV5-1 to TRBJ2-3; the match to TRBD2 covers 13 bases. V gave up 6 bases and J gave up 2 bases; unmatched junction bases: 6. The CDR3 has 16 amino acids. Per germline, CDR1 SGHRS and CDR2 YFSETQ. DNA for the CDR3: TGCGCCAGCAAGGGGACTAGCGGGATACCCACAGATACGCAGTATTTT. Its protein is CASKGTSGIPTDTQYF.

V gene TRBV6-1 combines with J gene TRBJ2-5, with 8 bases lining up with TRBD2. J was trimmed by 1 base and V by 2 bases; bases with no gene match: 3. The CDR3 runs to 15 residues. Germline V gene lookup returns CDR1 MNHNS and CDR2 SASEGT. The CDR3 region is CASSELTSGQETQYF. The CDR3 coding sequence is TGTGCCAGCAGTGAATTAACTAGCGGCCAAGAGACCCAGTACTTC.

This chain joins TRBV27 and TRBJ1-2; 10 nucleotides align to TRBD1. V lost 1 base, J lost 4 bases, and 3 bases stayed unmatched. CDR3 length equals 15 residues. Germline V gives CDR1 MNHEY, CDR2 SMNVEV (reference sequence). The CDR3 region has the DNA TGTGCCAGCAGTTTATTGACAGGGGGCACCTATGGCTACACCTTC. Translation: CASSLLTGGTYGYTF.

The CDR3 here is CASSFEQGTAYEQYF. The CDR3 DNA sequence: TGCGCCAGCAGCTTTGAACAGGGAACAGCCTACGAGCAGTACTTC. This chain uses TRBV5-1 with TRBJ2-7, with D maybe TRBD1 (6 bases). Per the germline V gene, CDR1 is SGHRS and CDR2 is YFSETQ. V lost 2 bases, J lost 2 bases, and 14 bases lay in between. CDR3 length: 15 amino acids.

The chain couples TRBV10-3 to TRBJ1-1, with a possible D match to TRBD1 (5 bases). The CDR3 covers 12 residues. The germline CDR1 and CDR2 sequences are ENHRY and SYGVKD. Deletions cut 8 bases from V and 5 bases from J, with 12 bases between. The chain's CDR3 is CAIGGDGTEAFF. DNA for the CDR3: TGTGCCATCGGAGGGGATGGAACTGAAGCTTTCTTT.

This chain joins TRBV2 and TRBJ2-2; possibly TRBD2 for D (7 bases). Looked up from germline, CDR1 is SNHLY and CDR2 is FYNNEI. Trimming pared 8 bases from V and 9 bases from J, leaving 19 bases between. There are 14 residues in the CDR3. The CDR3 DNA reads TGTGCCAGCCGCGGGGGCCCAGGGGACCGGGAGCTGTTTTTT. Translation gives CASRGGPGDRELFF.

The chain is built from TRBV27 and TRBJ1-2; no firm D call. Germline lookup yields CDR1 MNHEY and CDR2 SMNVEV (reference sequence). V dropped 3 bases and J dropped 0 bases, with 11 bases sitting between them. The CDR3 extends over 15 amino acids. CDR3 region: CASSFRREANYGYTF. CDR3 DNA: TGTGCCAGCAGTTTTCGGCGGGAAGCTAACTATGGCTACACCTTC.

The rearrangement joins TRBV6-1 to TRBJ2-5; weak D call: TRBD1 (6 bases). CDR1 MNHNS and CDR2 SASEGT come from the germline V gene. This CDR3 contains 13 residues. Deletions cut 4 bases from V and 3 bases from J, with 9 bases between. Here the CDR3 reads CASSGAGEETQYF. CDR3 nucleotide sequence: TGTGCCAGCAGTGGGGCAGGGGAAGAGACCCAGTACTTC.

V and J are TRBV6-1 and TRBJ1-1; possibly TRBD1 for D (5 bases). Trimming cost V 6 bases and J 1 base, with 12 bases left between them. Germline-derived CDR1 and CDR2 are MNHNS and SASEGT. This CDR3 spans 14 amino acids. CDR3 sequence reads: CASSDSLWNTEAFF. The CDR3 coding sequence is TGTGCCAGCAGCGACAGCTTGTGGAACACTGAAGCTTTCTTT.

This rearrangement joins TRBV28 to TRBJ2-7; TRBD2 agrees at 7 bases. V dropped 5 bases and J dropped 3; count of bases not matched to a gene: 4. CDR3 length: 13 amino acids. Looked up from germline, CDR1 is MDHEN and CDR2 is SYDVKM. CDR3 in DNA: TGTGCCAGCAGTACCGGGGGGAACTACGAGCAGTACTTC. It yields the protein CASSTGGNYEQYF.

A few counts support this clone. The chain recombines TRBV4-2 with TRBJ1-1, with TRBD1 identical over 10 bases. CDR1 LGHNA and CDR2 YNFKEQ come from the germline V gene. V gave up 0 bases and J gave up 8 bases; unmatched junction bases: 6. This CDR3 has 15 amino acids. CDR3 sequence reads: CASSQEGQGSPEAFF. The CDR3 coding sequence is TGTGCCAGCAGCCAAGAGGGACAGGGGTCCCCAGAAGCTTTCTTT.

The chain has TRBV12-5 and TRBJ1-2, with TRBD1 matching over 9 bases. The CDR3 has 14 amino acids. V gave up 2 bases and J gave up 7 bases; unmatched junction bases: 5. Germline loops: CDR1 LGHNT, CDR2 FRNRAP. The CDR3 sequence is CASGLTGTGIGYTF. The CDR3 nucleotides read TGTGCTAGTGGTTTGACCGGGACAGGGATTGGCTACACCTTC.

J is TRBJ2-7 and V is TRBV7-8; TRBD2 is a possible D gene (7 bases). Trimming took off 3 bases at V and 6 bases at J, with 21 bases between the two ends. Germline loops: CDR1 SGHVS, CDR2 FQNEAQ. The CDR3 runs 16 residues. CDR3 DNA sequence: TGTGCCAGCAGCTTGAGGGGGGGGACGGAGGTTCTCGAGCAGTACTTC. Translating it yields CASSLRGGTEVLEQYF.

The V call is TRBV2, the J call TRBJ1-3; no definite D call. Germline CDR1 SNHLY, CDR2 FYNNEI. Between the trimmed V and J ends, which lost 8 bases and 0 bases, there was a span of 23 bases. The CDR3 runs to 18 residues. CDR3 sequence reads: CASVDLSPNWSSGNTIYF. The CDR3 DNA reads as TGTGCCAGCGTTGACCTATCGCCCAACTGGAGCTCTGGAAACACCATATATTTT.

The rearrangement joins TRBV6-1 to TRBJ2-7; 10 positions agree with TRBD2. The CDR3 contains 15 residues. V lost 3 bases, J lost 4 bases, and 6 bases stayed unmatched. Germline V gene sequence: CDR1 MNHNS, CDR2 SASEGT. The CDR3 spells CASSEPSGGMYEQYF. The CDR3 DNA sequence: TGTGCCAGCAGTGAGCCTAGCGGGGGAATGTACGAGCAGTACTTC.

In DNA, the CDR3 is TGTGCCAGCAGCGAGGGTATTGAGCAGTTCTTC. The encoded protein is CASSEGIEQFF. The chain has TRBV27 and TRBJ2-1; a possible D gene is TRBD2 (5 bases). The CDR3 sequence is 11 residues long. Germline V lookup: CDR1 MNHEY, CDR2 SMNVEV (reference sequence). Trimming cost V 6 bases and J 9 bases, with 9 bases left between them.

CDR3 coding DNA: TGTGCCAGTACGGGTACCTCGGGTCAGCCCCAGCATTTT. Its translation is CASTGTSGQPQHF. V and J are TRBV19 and TRBJ1-5, with unresolved D. This CDR3 has 13 residues. Germline values: CDR1 LNHDA, CDR2 SQIVND (reference sequence). With 7 bases removed from V and 6 bases from J, the gap between germline ends came to 13 bases. Full variable domain (missing parts from reference TRBV19 and TRBJ1-5): DGGITQSPKYLFRKEGQNVTLSCEQNLNHDAMYWYRQDPGQGLRLIYYSQIVNDFQKGDIAEGYSVSREKKESFPLTVTSAQKNPTAFYLCASTGTSGQPQHFGDGTRLSIL.

Concerning this clone: Other DNA sequences of this sample code for an identical CDR3. The genes are TRBV27 and TRBJ2-7, with D uncertain. The CDR3 consists of 13 residues. V was cut by 5 bases and J by 1 base, with 9 bases left in between. Per the germline V gene, CDR1 is MNHEY and CDR2 is SMNVEV (reference sequence). The CDR3 is CASSPWASYEQYF. The CDR3 coding sequence is TGTGCCAGCAGTCCCTGGGCATCCTACGAGCAGTACTTC.

This chain joins TRBV18 and TRBJ2-7; 7 positions agree with TRBD1. From germline, CDR1 is KGHSH and CDR2 LQKENI. V was pared by 2 bases and J by 3 bases, with 1 base of the junction left unmatched. This CDR3 is 13 amino acids long. The CDR3 sequence is CASSPGDSYEQYF. The CDR3, as DNA: TGTGCCAGCTCACCAGGGGACAGCTACGAGCAGTACTTC.

The chain uses TRBV11-3 and TRBJ2-3; 9 nucleotides line up with TRBD1. Unmatched junction bases numbered 8, after V lost 5 bases and J lost 2 bases. Germline V gene data show CDR1 as SGHNT and CDR2 as YENEEA. The CDR3 covers 16 residues. This CDR3 is CASSGRDRAHTDTQYF. In DNA form, the CDR3 reads TGTGCCAGCAGCGGCCGGGACAGGGCCCACACAGATACGCAGTATTTT.

This chain connects TRBV11-2 to TRBJ2-7, with TRBD2 matching over 13 bases. Germline V CDR1 and CDR2: SGHAT, FQNNGV. The length of the CDR3 is 17 residues. Trimming cost V 3 bases and J 2 bases; bases outside gene matches: 7. This chain's CDR3 is CASSFRLAGGTPYEQYF. DNA of the CDR3: TGTGCCAGCAGCTTCAGACTAGCGGGAGGAACGCCCTACGAGCAGTACTTC. The whole variable domain, filled in from reference TRBV11-2 and TRBJ2-7, reads EAGVAQSPRYKIIEKRQSVAFWCNPISGHATLYWYQQILGQGPKLLIQFQNNGVVDDSQLPKDRFSAERLKGVDSTLKIQPAKLEDSAVYLCASSFRLAGGTPYEQYFGPGTRLTVT.

This chain joins TRBV7-9 and TRBJ1-2; TRBD1 aligns across 8 bases. In germline, CDR1 is SEHNR, CDR2 FQNEAQ (reference sequence). Trimming at V came to 5 bases and at J to 7 bases, leaving 9 bases not matched to a gene. This CDR3 spans 14 amino acids. CDR3 amino acids: CASSLGQGSGGYTF. CDR3 bases: TGTGCCAGCAGCCTCGGACAGGGTAGTGGTGGCTACACCTTC.

This clone was observed a few times. The J gene is TRBJ2-5, the V gene TRBV28; D might be TRBD2 (6 bases). Germline CDR1 and CDR2: MDHEN and SYDVKM. V lost 3 bases, J lost 1 base, and 15 bases lay in between. The CDR3 length is 16 residues. CDR3 sequence reads: CASSLPTGEAQETQYF. The CDR3 DNA sequence: TGTGCCAGCAGTTTGCCCACCGGGGAGGCCCAAGAGACCCAGTACTTC.

This clone was found once. The chain joins TRBV6-5 to TRBJ2-2, with 9 bases identical to TRBD2. There are 15 residues in the CDR3. V gave up 8 bases and J gave up 1 base; unmatched junction bases: 5. Looked up from germline, CDR1 is MNHEY and CDR2 is SVGAGI. The CDR3 DNA follows: TGTGCCAGCTCCATGACTAGCGGGAACACCGGGGAGCTGTTTTTT. Its translation is CASSMTSGNTGELFF.

The rearrangement uses TRBV5-1 and TRBJ2-5, with 7 bases lining up with TRBD1. The germline CDR1 and CDR2 sequences are SGHRS and YFSETQ. This CDR3 is built from 14 residues. J lost 4 bases, V lost 6 bases, and 9 bases had no gene match. Here the CDR3 DNA reads TGCGCCAGCACCAGACAGGGTATTGGAGAGACCCAGTACTTC. It codes for CASTRQGIGETQYF.

This clone appeared a few times. CDR3 region: CASSPDRERNTIYF. The CDR3 bases are TGTGCCAGCAGCCCGGACAGGGAAAGAAACACCATATATTTT. The rearrangement uses TRBV7-6 and TRBJ1-3; 8 bases are a match to TRBD1. Germline V CDR1 and CDR2: SGHVS, FNYEAQ. With 5 bases clipped from V and 5 bases from J, the junction kept 5 bases outside the gene matches. This CDR3 has 14 amino acids.

This sequence joins TRBV11-2 and TRBJ2-2; D unresolved. V was clipped by 6 bases and J by 5 bases, with 4 bases between them. Germline V gives CDR1 SGHAT, CDR2 FQNNGV. This CDR3 has 11 amino acids. The CDR3 sequence: CASRRTGELFF. The CDR3 region has the DNA TGTGCCAGCAGGCGAACCGGGGAGCTGTTTTTT.

CDR3 in DNA: TGCGCCAGCAGTGAGTACGGGACAGGTATCCGGGAGCAGTACTTC. This encodes CASSEYGTGIREQYF. The chain uses TRBV10-1 and TRBJ2-7, with 8 bases matching TRBD1. Per germline, CDR1 WNHNN and CDR2 SYGVQD (reference sequence). V gave up 1 base and J gave up 7 bases; unmatched junction bases: 9. The CDR3 sequence is 15 residues long.

The CDR3 region has the DNA TGTGCCAGCCAGGAGGGACTCCAAGAGACCCAGTACTTC. It encodes CASQEGLQETQYF. V and J are TRBV6-1 and TRBJ2-5; perhaps TRBD2 as D (6 bases). Trimming shortened V by 8 bases and J by 1 base, and 11 bases separated the two germline ends. Germline loops: CDR1 MNHNS, CDR2 SASEGT. The CDR3 runs 13 residues.

V is TRBV6-5 and J is TRBJ2-2; D uncertain. V lost 2 bases and J 1 base, leaving 5 bases between the germline ends. This CDR3 comprises 14 residues. The V gene's germline CDR1 is MNHEY and CDR2 SVGAGI. DNA for the CDR3: TGTGCCAGCAGTTACATCGGGAACACCGGGGAGCTGTTTTTT. As protein: CASSYIGNTGELFF.

The V gene is TRBV6-1, the J gene TRBJ2-1, with 10 nucleotides matching TRBD1. Germline trimming cut 7 bases from V and 4 bases from J; bases unmatched to any gene: 4. Per the germline V gene, CDR1 is MNHNS and CDR2 is SASEGT. The length of the CDR3 is 14 residues. The CDR3 loop is CASTPGQGYNEQFF. In nucleotides, the CDR3 is TGTGCCAGCACCCCGGGACAGGGGTACAATGAGCAGTTCTTC.

V gene TRBV7-2 combines with J gene TRBJ1-5; 10 nucleotides match TRBD1. The CDR3 totals 15 residues. Germline V CDR1 and CDR2: SGHTA, FQGNSA. V lost 4 bases to trimming and J lost 1 base; unmatched junction nucleotides: 1. DNA for the CDR3: TGTGCCAGCAGCTCGGGACAGGGGAGCAATCAGCCCCAGCATTTT. Amino acids: CASSSGQGSNQPQHF.